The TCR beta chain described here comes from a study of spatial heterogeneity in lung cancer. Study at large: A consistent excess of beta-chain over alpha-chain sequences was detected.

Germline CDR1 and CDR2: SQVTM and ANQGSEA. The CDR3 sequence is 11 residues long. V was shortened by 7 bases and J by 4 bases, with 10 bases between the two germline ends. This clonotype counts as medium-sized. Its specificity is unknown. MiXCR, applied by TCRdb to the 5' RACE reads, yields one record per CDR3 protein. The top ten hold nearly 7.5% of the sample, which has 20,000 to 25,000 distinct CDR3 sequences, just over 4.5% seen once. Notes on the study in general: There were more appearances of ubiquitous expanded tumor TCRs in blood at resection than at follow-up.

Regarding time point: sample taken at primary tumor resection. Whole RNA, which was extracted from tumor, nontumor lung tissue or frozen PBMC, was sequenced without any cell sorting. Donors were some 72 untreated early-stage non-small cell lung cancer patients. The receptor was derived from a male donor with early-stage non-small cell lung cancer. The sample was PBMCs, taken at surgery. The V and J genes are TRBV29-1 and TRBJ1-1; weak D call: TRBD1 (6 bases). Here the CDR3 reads CSEGTSTEAFF. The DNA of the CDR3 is TGCAGCGAGGGGACAAGCACTGAAGCTTTCTTT.